These 22 T cell receptor beta chains were sequenced from one sample in a study of T cell responses to AZD1222 COVID-19 vaccine. TCRdb's copy holds only in-frame clones and misses some; the assay was immunoSEQ multiplex PCR. This table has around 200,000 clones, approximately 92% appearing once. Sequenced material: peripheral blood, taken 28 days after the second dose of the MenACWY control vaccine. The receptors were sampled from an adult who received the MenACWY meningococcal vaccine as a control.

J is TRBJ2-2 and V is TRBV5-1, with 7 positions matching TRBD1. CDR3 length: 15 residues. Germline CDR1 reads SGHRS; CDR2 reads YFSETQ. Trimming took 2 bases from V and 5 from J; bases not matched to a gene: 6. The CDR3 DNA follows: TGCGCCAGCAGCTTAGGACAGGCAGAGACCGGGGAGCTGTTTTTT. Protein product: CASSLGQAETGELFF.

V is TRBV19 and J is TRBJ2-7; no definite D call. V gave up 2 bases and J gave up 1 base, with 6 bases separating them. Germline lookup yields CDR1 LNHDA and CDR2 SQIVND (reference sequence). The CDR3 totals 13 residues. The CDR3 reads CASSITISYEQYF. For the CDR3, the DNA is TGTGCCAGTAGTATAACCATTTCCTACGAGCAGTACTTC.

Points on this clone: Distinct nucleotide sequences in the sample also encode this CDR3. CDR3 sequence (DNA): TGCGCCAGCAGCCAAGGTGATGGGTATGGCTACACCTTC. It translates to CASSQGDGYGYTF. V is TRBV4-3 and J is TRBJ1-2; D is ambiguous. The CDR3 is 13 residues long. The V and J ends lost 1 base and 5 bases respectively, with 8 bases between them. Germline assignment: CDR1 LGHNA and CDR2 YSLEER.

This clone was counted a single time. The J gene is TRBJ1-5, the V gene TRBV21-1. TRBV21-1 is listed as a pseudogene. The CDR3 totals 18 residues. The CDR3, as DNA: TGTGCCAGCAGCAAGGACTTCGTCGATGGGTTTACGGGTCAGCCCCAGCATTTT. It specifies CASSKDFVDGFTGQPQHF.

This chain joins TRBV2 and TRBJ1-5; D is uncertain. Trimming stripped 5 bases from V and 1 base from J, with 9 bases between. Looked up from germline, CDR1 is SNHLY and CDR2 is FYNNEI. The CDR3 covers 14 residues. The CDR3 is CASSPQGSNQPQHF. CDR3 DNA: TGTGCCAGCAGTCCCCAAGGGAGCAATCAGCCCCAGCATTTT.

V gene TRBV4-1 combines with J gene TRBJ1-1; 8 nucleotides align to TRBD1. V lost 4 bases to trimming and J lost 1 base; unmatched junction nucleotides: 5. This CDR3 spans 15 amino acids. From germline, CDR1 is MGHRA and CDR2 YSYEKL. The CDR3 DNA sequence: TGCGCCAGCAGCCGAATCAGGGGGCCGAACACTGAAGCTTTCTTT. Translation gives CASSRIRGPNTEAFF.

The chain carries TRBV5-1 and TRBJ1-1, with TRBD1 as a possible D gene (6 bases). Trimming shortened V by 3 bases and J by 4 bases, and 16 bases separated the two germline ends. The CDR3 consists of 15 residues. Germline V lookup: CDR1 SGHRS, CDR2 YFSETQ. This chain's CDR3 is CASSSTGNLGTEAFF. The DNA for the CDR3 is TGCGCCAGCAGCTCTACAGGGAATTTGGGCACTGAAGCTTTCTTT. Together with reference TRBV5-1 and TRBJ1-1, the CDR3 gives the full variable domain: KAGVTQTPRYLIKTRGQQVTLSCSPISGHRSVSWYQQTPGQGLQFLFEYFSETQRNKGNFPGRFSGRQFSNSRSEMNVSTLELGDSALYLCASSSTGNLGTEAFFGQGTRLTVV.

The chain is built from TRBV7-2 and TRBJ1-3, with 7 bases fitting TRBD1. In germline, CDR1 is SGHTA, CDR2 FQGNSA. The CDR3 covers 16 residues. J was trimmed by 2 bases and V by 3 bases; bases with no gene match: 7. This CDR3 reads CASSLGTAGPGNTIYF. The CDR3 DNA reads as TGTGCCAGCAGCTTGGGGACAGCCGGGCCTGGAAACACCATATATTTT.

This chain uses TRBV15 with TRBJ1-6; TRBD1 matches 9 bases. This CDR3 is 15 amino acids long. Germline V CDR1 and CDR2: LNHNV, YYDKDF (reference sequence). V lost 0 bases to trimming and J lost 9 bases; unmatched junction nucleotides: 3. The CDR3 DNA reads as TGTGCCACCAGCAGAGAGGGACAGGGTAGTTCACCCCTCCACTTT. Residues: CATSREGQGSSPLHF. Combining the CDR3 with reference TRBV15 and TRBJ1-6 gives the whole variable domain DAMVIQNPRYQVTQFGKPVTLSCSQTLNHNVMYWYQQKSSQAPKLLFHYYDKDFNNEADTPDNFQSRRPNTSFCFLDIRSPGLGDTAMYLCATSREGQGSSPLHFGNGTRLTVT.

The chain employs TRBV4-3 and TRBJ2-7; TRBD2 aligns across 9 bases. CDR3 size: 15 residues. Germline CDR1 reads LGHNA; CDR2 reads YSLEER. V was clipped by 1 base and J by 7 bases; unmatched bases: 8. CDR3 sequence reads: CASSQVVAGGQEQYF. As DNA, the CDR3 is TGCGCCAGCAGCCAAGTAGTCGCGGGGGGGCAGGAGCAGTACTTC.

The V call is TRBV20-1, the J call TRBJ1-2, with D perhaps TRBD1 (6 bases). The CDR3 runs 13 residues. V was cut by 3 bases and J by 4 bases, with 12 bases left in between. Germline CDR1 is DFQATT and CDR2 is SNEGSKA (reference sequence). CDR3: CSASSGVSYGYTF. CDR3 DNA: TGCAGTGCTAGTTCAGGGGTTAGCTATGGCTACACCTTC.

A note on this clone: Other nucleotide sequences from this sample produce the same CDR3. This rearrangement joins TRBV6-5 to TRBJ1-1; possibly TRBD1 for D (5 bases). This CDR3 comprises 12 residues. Germline assignment: CDR1 MNHEY and CDR2 SVGAGI. V dropped 6 bases and J dropped 4 bases, with 9 bases sitting between them. CDR3: CASSPGGTEAFF. Here the CDR3 DNA reads TGTGCCAGCAGCCCGGGGGGCACTGAAGCTTTCTTT.

This chain links TRBV20-1 with TRBJ1-2; D not certain. The CDR3 spans 13 residues. Per germline, CDR1 DFQATT and CDR2 SNEGSKA (reference sequence). The V end lost 3 bases, the J end lost 4 bases, and 12 bases lay between the germline ends. CDR3 nucleotide sequence: TGCAGTGCTAGTCTAGGCAACGGCTATGGCTACACCTTC. Translating it yields CSASLGNGYGYTF.

This clone showed up just once. The rearrangement links TRBV7-2 to TRBJ1-5; TRBD1 matches 9 bases. V was clipped by 2 bases and J by 2 bases; unmatched bases: 1. CDR3 length equals 15 residues. In germline, CDR1 is SGHTA, CDR2 FQGNSA. The CDR3 is CASSLTGGGNQPQHF. The CDR3 DNA is TGTGCCAGCAGCTTAACAGGGGGCGGCAATCAGCCCCAGCATTTT.

The rearrangement joins TRBV27 to TRBJ2-2, with TRBD2 matching over 9 bases. With 10 bases clipped from V and 5 bases from J, the junction kept 8 bases outside the gene matches. Germline V CDR1 and CDR2: MNHEY, SMNVEV (reference sequence). This CDR3 region has 14 residues. Here the CDR3 reads CATSAAGGTGELFF. DNA of the CDR3: TGTGCCACCTCAGCAGCGGGGGGTACCGGGGAGCTGTTTTTT.

This clone has a handful of counts. The chain recombines TRBV18 with TRBJ1-5, with D unclear. Per the germline V gene, CDR1 is KGHSH and CDR2 is LQKENI. The CDR3 is 14 residues long. V shed 5 bases and J shed 6 bases, with 14 bases lying between them. In DNA form, the CDR3 reads TGTGCCAGCTCAATTTCAGGCCAAGGTCAGCCCCAGCATTTT. This sequence encodes CASSISGQGQPQHF.

V usage is TRBV5-5 and J usage is TRBJ2-7; D is possibly TRBD2 (6 bases). Germline lookup yields CDR1 SGHKS and CDR2 YYEKEE (reference sequence). V lost 4 bases, J lost 6 bases, and 17 bases lay in between. The CDR3 has 14 residues. The CDR3 region has the DNA TGTGCCAGCAGCATCCGGGACCGGGGGTTCGAGCAGTACTTC. This translates into CASSIRDRGFEQYF.

This clone was observed a single time. V is TRBV5-4 and J is TRBJ2-2; D gene ambiguous. V was trimmed by 1 base and J by 5 bases, leaving 3 bases between them. Germline V lookup: CDR1 SGHNT, CDR2 YYREEE (reference sequence). The CDR3 covers 12 residues. In nucleotides, the CDR3 is TGTGCCAGCAGCTTGAAGACCGGGGAGCTGTTTTTT. Residues: CASSLKTGELFF.

This clone was recorded only once. The CDR3 loop is CASSPITGGATNEKLFF. The CDR3, as DNA: TGTGCCAGCTCACCGATCACAGGGGGCGCAACTAATGAAAAACTGTTTTTT. This chain uses TRBV18 with TRBJ1-4; TRBD1 matches 9 bases. The CDR3 spans 17 residues. V was clipped by 3 bases and J by 0 bases; unmatched bases: 5. Germline CDR1 and CDR2: KGHSH and LQKENI. The whole variable domain, remainder taken from reference TRBV18 and TRBJ1-4, is NAGVMQNPRHLVRRRGQEARLRCSPMKGHSHVYWYRQLPEEGLKFMVYLQKENIIDESGMPKERFSAEFPKEGPSILRIQQVVRGDSAAYFCASSPITGGATNEKLFFGSGTQLSVL.

Only one count was recorded for this clone. The CDR3 sequence is CASSYYRTGRIEKLFF. CDR3 in DNA: TGTGCCAGCAGTTACTACCGTACAGGGAGGATTGAAAAACTGTTTTTT. This chain uses TRBV6-5 with TRBJ1-4; a weak D match, TRBD1 (6 bases). CDR1 is MNHEY, CDR2 SVGAGI, per germline. This CDR3 is built from 16 residues. V was cut by 1 base and J by 7 bases, with 16 bases left in between.

The rearrangement joins TRBV7-2 to TRBJ2-3; TRBD2 aligns across 7 bases. The junction had 2 bases not matched to a gene; V was cut back by 2 bases and J by 3 bases. The V gene's germline CDR1 is SGHTA and CDR2 FQGNSA. This CDR3 region has 14 residues. CDR3 region: CASSLSSGTDTQYF. The CDR3 coding sequence is TGTGCCAGCAGCTTAAGTAGCGGGACAGATACGCAGTATTTT.

The chain employs TRBV5-6 and TRBJ2-5; maybe TRBD1 (5 bases). The CDR3 length is 16 residues. V was trimmed by 4 bases and J by 1 base, leaving 17 bases between them. The germline V gene has CDR1 SGHDT and CDR2 YYEEEE. The CDR3 here is CASSLSPQGIQETQYF. The CDR3 bases are TGTGCCAGCAGCCTCAGCCCCCAGGGAATCCAAGAGACCCAGTACTTC.